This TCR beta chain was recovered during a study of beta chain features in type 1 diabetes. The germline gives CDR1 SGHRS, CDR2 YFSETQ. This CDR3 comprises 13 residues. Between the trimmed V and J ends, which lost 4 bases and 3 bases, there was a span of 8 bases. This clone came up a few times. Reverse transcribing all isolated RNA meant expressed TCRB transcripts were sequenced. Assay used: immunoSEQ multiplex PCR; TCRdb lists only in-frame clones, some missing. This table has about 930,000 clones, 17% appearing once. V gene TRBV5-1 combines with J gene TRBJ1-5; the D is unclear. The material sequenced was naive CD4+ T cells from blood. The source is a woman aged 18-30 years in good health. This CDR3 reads CASSPTPNQPQHF. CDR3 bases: TGCGCCAGCAGCCCCACCCCCAATCAGCCCCAGCATTTT.